This T cell receptor beta chain was recorded in a study of T cell responses to AZD1222 COVID-19 vaccine (dated by TCRdb to about 2021). Background on the whole study: AZD1222 recipients whose second dose came at about 4 weeks and those whose second dose came at about 12 weeks were combined into one group, since spike-specific TCR depth and breadth did not differ between the two schedules. Trial participants were enrolled by age into 18-55, 56-69 and 70-plus year subgroups, with about 150, 28 and 57 TCR-sequenced participants respectively. A total of 233 trial participants underwent TCR sequencing, of whom more than 200 had received two doses of AZD1222 and around 25 had received two doses of the MenACWY control vaccine. The research as a whole found: The 56-69-year group was small, and its depth increase did not reach significance, likely because of low power. Participants were mostly white British and included more females than males, and it was suggested by the authors that clonal diversity may have been underestimated. Reportedly, close to half of the unique spike-specific TCRs recognized epitopes lying outside the regions that are mutated in the B.1.351 and B.1.1.7 variants. Because no samples from the day 14 peak response were available, repertoires could be characterized only after the peak T cell response. Conclusions about previously exposed vaccinees were limited because only 6 or 7 AZD1222 recipients were SARS-CoV-2 seropositive at baseline. After two AZD1222 doses, both the breadth and the depth of spike-specific TCRs were significantly higher than at day 0 and than in MenACWY recipients. The vaccine-associated CD4 TCRs covered the entire spike protein, and the dominant responses fell in regions 160-218 and 743-854.

Worth noting for this clone: Its binding antigen is unknown. Qualities for individual bases were not recorded, and no much larger clone is one base off.

This specimen's time point label, interpreted: baseline before first vaccination. Vaccinee samples came from UK trials COV001 and COV002, including a single-blind randomized controlled phase 2/3 trial of AZD1222 (ChAdOx1 nCoV-19) in healthy adults. For TCRbeta chain sequencing, PBMC samples from trial participants were taken at day 0 and at day 28 after the second dose. The CDR3 regions of human TCRbeta chains were analyzed by immunosequencing. Turning to the authors' computational methods: TCRs in the repertoires were matched against a reference library of SARS-CoV-2-specific TCRs that had been generated with the MIRA antigen-specificity platform. Breadth meant the fraction of unique TCRs that were SARS-CoV-2-associated, whereas depth meant the fraction of total T cells that were SARS-CoV-2-associated. Each spike-specific TCR was assigned to its reactive spike region and to a CD4 or CD8 class using the MIRA data. Log10-transformed breadth and depth values were compared by one-way ANOVA with Sidak's multiple comparisons tests. The table was pulled from immuneACCESS by TCRdb, which kept in-frame rearrangements only. Such tables lose some clones; where checked, under half of the loss comes from unresolved V genes, and the rest has no known cause. The V and J calls and clone size come from that table; D and trimming were worked out from the DNA. This sample comprises approximately 100,000 clones, around nine tenths of them detected only once. Roughly 15% of the sample goes to the ten largest clones.

This receptor was obtained from an adult in good health. The sequencing here drew on peripheral blood, taken on day 0 of AZD1222 vaccination.

The DNA reads TGCAGCGTTGTCAGCAGGGCGGAGACCCAGTACTTC. This is translated as CSVVSRAETQYF. Here the chain combines TRBV29-1 and TRBJ2-5, with a tentative D gene TRBD1 over 5 matching bases. The CDR1 and CDR2 encoded by the germline V gene are SQVTM and ANQGSEA. Trimming removed 4 bases from V and 5 bases from J, leaving 11 bases between the germline ends. The CDR3 covers 12 residues, taking in both the cysteine and the phenylalanine. Of all the DNA, just the CDR3 is kept, 36 bases in frame from base 1.